One and the same sample provided the 20 T cell receptor beta chains below, sequenced in a study of blood T cell repertoires in COVID-19. Produced via immunoSEQ multiplex PCR; TCRdb's table is partial and in-frame only. The table lists around 260,000 clones, around 85% of them singletons. Sequenced: PBMCs or T cells enriched from blood (not recorded which). The receptor source for this set is a woman aged 25 to 45 who had recovered from COVID-19.

In its sample, this clone was seen a few times. V is TRBV3-1 (or the pseudogene TRBV3-2) and J is TRBJ1-1, with no clear D. Germline CDR1 and CDR2: LGHDT and YNNKEL (reference sequence). This CDR3 is 13 amino acids long. V was pared by 4 bases and J by 3 bases, with 9 bases between. In DNA form, the CDR3 reads TGTGCCAGCAGCCTAGCTTTGTACACTGAAGCTTTCTTT. This translates into CASSLALYTEAFF.

CDR3 in amino acids: CASSLTTGSRNTIYF. The CDR3, as DNA: TGTGCCAGCAGCTTAACAACGGGAAGCCGAAACACCATATATTTT. The V and J genes are TRBV7-9 and TRBJ1-3; D is uncertain. Looked up from germline, CDR1 is SEHNR and CDR2 is FQNEAQ (reference sequence). With 2 bases removed from V and 5 bases from J, the gap between germline ends came to 13 bases. The CDR3 has 15 amino acids.

The chain is built from TRBV6-6 and TRBJ1-5; D is unclear. CDR3 length: 14 residues. Trimming removed 1 base at V and 11 bases at J, with 15 bases between. Germline CDR1 is MNHNY and CDR2 is SVGAGI (reference sequence). As DNA, the CDR3 is TGTGCCAGCAGTTACTATGGCAGCGGTTTGTCCCAGCATTTT. It is translated as CASSYYGSGLSQHF.

The rearrangement links TRBV11-2 to TRBJ2-5; D is perhaps TRBD2 (5 bases). The CDR3 has 16 amino acids. The ends were cut back, 5 bases at V and 1 base at J, with 17 bases in the middle. Germline V gene lookup returns CDR1 SGHAT and CDR2 FQNNGV. This CDR3 is CASSPEDSSGQETQYF. As DNA, the CDR3 is TGTGCCAGCAGCCCCGAGGACTCTTCGGGCCAAGAGACCCAGTACTTC.

The chain combines TRBV30 with TRBJ2-1; no clear D gene. Germline CDR1 is GTSNPN and CDR2 is SVGIG (reference sequence). V was shortened by 0 bases and J by 0 bases, with 9 bases between the two germline ends. The CDR3 has 15 amino acids. The CDR3 DNA is TGTGCCTGGAGTGTACCCCCCAGCTCCTACAATGAGCAGTTCTTC. Its protein product is CAWSVPPSSYNEQFF.

The chain combines TRBV7-9 with TRBJ1-5; D unclear. The CDR3 runs 16 residues. Germline assignment: CDR1 SEHNR and CDR2 FQNEAQ (reference sequence). Trimming took off 4 bases at V and 0 bases at J, with 13 bases between the two ends. The DNA for the CDR3 is TGTGCCAGCAGCTCAGGACTCAGTGATAGCAATCAGCCCCAGCATTTT. Its protein product is CASSSGLSDSNQPQHF.

The chain carries TRBV7-2 and TRBJ2-1, with D possibly matching TRBD2 (6 bases). This CDR3 region has 14 residues. Deletions cut 3 bases from V and 4 bases from J, with 10 bases between. CDR1 SGHTA and CDR2 FQGNSA come from the germline V gene. CDR3 amino acids: CASSLPGAYNEQFF. In DNA form, the CDR3 reads TGTGCCAGCAGCTTGCCGGGAGCTTACAATGAGCAGTTCTTC.

This chain links TRBV6-5 with TRBJ2-7; tentative D call: TRBD1 (5 bases). Germline lookup yields CDR1 MNHEY and CDR2 SVGAGI. The CDR3 spans 15 residues. The germline V and J ends were trimmed by 4 bases and 5 bases, with 18 bases remaining between them. The CDR3: CASSSTASLWDEQYF. Here the CDR3 DNA reads TGTGCCAGCAGTTCGACAGCCTCCTTATGGGACGAGCAGTACTTC.

The chain joins TRBV19 to TRBJ1-5; D gene ambiguous. Germline V lookup: CDR1 LNHDA, CDR2 SQIVND (reference sequence). The CDR3 sequence is 15 residues long. With 3 bases removed from V and 3 bases from J, the gap between germline ends came to 12 bases. The CDR3 nucleotides are TGTGCCAGTAGTATGTCCGGGATCAACAATCAGCCCCAGCATTTT. Translated, it gives CASSMSGINNQPQHF. The variable domain in full, with the rest retrieved from reference TRBV19 and TRBJ1-5, is DGGITQSPKYLFRKEGQNVTLSCEQNLNHDAMYWYRQDPGQGLRLIYYSQIVNDFQKGDIAEGYSVSREKKESFPLTVTSAQKNPTAFYLCASSMSGINNQPQHFGDGTRLSIL.

The CDR3 DNA reads TGCGCCAGCAGCAAAGGACGTGAAGGGAGTTCACCCCTCCACTTT. The encoded protein is CASSKGREGSSPLHF. The chain couples TRBV5-1 to TRBJ1-6; D gene uncertain. Germline CDR1 and CDR2: SGHRS and YFSETQ. The CDR3 is 15 amino acids. The ends were cut back, 4 bases at V and 9 bases at J, with 17 bases in the middle.

The chain recombines TRBV19 with TRBJ2-1, with 7 nucleotides matching TRBD2. V lost 2 bases, J lost 2 bases, and 6 bases stayed unmatched. The CDR3 loop spans 16 amino acids. CDR1 and CDR2 from the germline V gene are LNHDA and SQIVND (reference sequence). CDR3 sequence: CASSISRAGAYNEQFF. The CDR3 DNA follows: TGTGCCAGTAGTATAAGTAGGGCGGGGGCCTACAATGAGCAGTTCTTC.

This clone showed up just a few times. The chain carries TRBV5-6 and TRBJ1-2; D remains unclear. Germline V gene data show CDR1 as SGHDT and CDR2 as YYEEEE. The CDR3 has 15 amino acids. The ends were cut back, 4 bases at V and 2 bases at J, with 15 bases in the middle. CDR3 residues: CASSRGEGGNYGYTF. CDR3 nucleotide sequence: TGTGCCAGCAGCCGGGGAGAGGGAGGAAACTATGGCTACACCTTC.

V is TRBV18 and J is TRBJ2-2; 9 positions agree with TRBD1. CDR3 length: 16 amino acids. The junction had 5 bases not matched to a gene; V was cut back by 5 bases and J by 1 base. CDR1 KGHSH and CDR2 LQKENI come from the germline V gene. The CDR3 loop is CASSKRTGENTGELFF. The CDR3 DNA follows: TGTGCCAGCTCAAAAAGGACAGGGGAGAACACCGGGGAGCTGTTTTTT.

The chain employs TRBV5-1 and TRBJ1-1; D remains unclear. The V and J ends lost 2 bases and 3 bases respectively, with 14 bases between them. This CDR3 is built from 15 residues. The germline CDR1 and CDR2 sequences are SGHRS and YFSETQ. For the CDR3, the DNA is TGCGCCAGCAGCTTCATGCCGTCCCGGGACACTGAAGCTTTCTTT. Protein: CASSFMPSRDTEAFF. The full variable domain, its missing parts supplied by reference TRBV5-1 and TRBJ1-1, is KAGVTQTPRYLIKTRGQQVTLSCSPISGHRSVSWYQQTPGQGLQFLFEYFSETQRNKGNFPGRFSGRQFSNSRSEMNVSTLELGDSALYLCASSFMPSRDTEAFFGQGTRLTVV.

The V and J genes are TRBV5-4 and TRBJ2-3, with 13 bases aligning to TRBD2. After removal of 5 bases from V and 2 bases from J, the junction contained 11 bases not matched to a gene. Germline assignment: CDR1 SGHNT and CDR2 YYREEE (reference sequence). This CDR3 contains 18 residues. CDR3 in amino acids: CASRELLAGGLATDTQYF. The CDR3 bases are TGTGCCAGCAGAGAGCTACTAGCGGGGGGGCTAGCCACAGATACGCAGTATTTT. The entire variable domain, with the rest obtained from reference TRBV5-4 and TRBJ2-3, is as follows: ETGVTQSPTHLIKTRGQQVTLRCSSQSGHNTVSWYQQALGQGPQFIFQYYREEENGRGNFPPRFSGLQFPNYSSELNVNALELDDSALYLCASRELLAGGLATDTQYFGPGTRLTVL.

This chain connects TRBV28 to TRBJ2-5; D is possibly TRBD2 (5 bases). V was trimmed by 5 bases and J by 10 bases, leaving 14 bases between them. CDR3 size: 12 residues. Germline V gene data show CDR1 as MDHEN and CDR2 as SYDVKM. Here the CDR3 DNA reads TGTGCCAGCAGTCCAGAGAGGGCGATCCAGTACTTC. Translated: CASSPERAIQYF.

This chain joins TRBV19 and TRBJ1-6, with no clear D. This CDR3 contains 14 residues. The V gene lost 1 base and the J gene lost 3 bases, with 4 bases spanning the gap. CDR1 and CDR2 (germline): LNHDA, SQIVND (reference sequence). DNA for the CDR3: TGTGCCAGTAGTATAGCGGGCTATAATTCACCCCTCCACTTT. Protein sequence: CASSIAGYNSPLHF.

This clone was seen just once. The genes are TRBV6-1 and TRBJ2-1; perhaps TRBD2 as D (6 bases). Trimming removed 1 base at V and 4 bases at J, with 11 bases between. CDR1 is MNHNS and CDR2 is SASEGT in the germline V gene. The CDR3 sequence is 15 residues long. CDR3 loop: CASSEEEGNYNEQFF. CDR3 coding DNA: TGTGCCAGCAGTGAAGAGGAGGGCAATTACAATGAGCAGTTCTTC.

The CDR3 sequence: CASSPTSGRAWNTDTQYF. DNA of the CDR3: TGTGCCAGCAGCCCCACTAGCGGGAGGGCCTGGAACACAGATACGCAGTATTTT. The rearrangement joins TRBV7-9 to TRBJ2-3; 13 positions match TRBD2. CDR3 length: 18 amino acids. The junction had 10 bases not matched to a gene; V was cut back by 5 bases and J by 2 bases. From germline, CDR1 is SEHNR and CDR2 FQNEAQ (reference sequence).

The sample holds a few counts of this clone. In DNA, the CDR3 is TGTGCCAGCAGTCCTCTCCTCACCGGGGGCAATCAGCCCCAGCATTTT. It yields the protein CASSPLLTGGNQPQHF. The chain uses TRBV27 and TRBJ1-5; D is undetermined. Germline CDR1 is MNHEY and CDR2 is SMNVEV (reference sequence). V was trimmed by 5 bases and J by 2 bases, leaving 16 bases between them. There are 16 residues in the CDR3.